The 7 T cell receptor beta chains presented below share a single source sample, sequenced in a study of shared T cell receptors in the human thymus. Sequenced by immunoSEQ multiplex PCR; TCRdb stores in-frame clones only, minus some. The table has roughly 710,000 clones, 70% to 90% seen once. This sample was shared with a second study, whose subject was human thymus T cells.

Source material: thymocytes. These receptors all come from a girl under three years old with a congenital heart defect.

On this clone: No conserved phenylalanine or tryptophan is present at the end of the CDR3, so a read error is the likely explanation. It is unclear where the CDR3 begins or ends on the DNA, so no DNA is shown, and the CDR3 is as TCRdb lists it. The rearrangement uses TRBV6-5 and TRBJ2-4; the listed D gene, TRBD1, was not tested against the DNA. The CDR3 length is 13 residues, termini included. The V gene's germline CDR1 is MNHEY and CDR2 SVGAGI. The CDR3: CASSYSGTGRVRA.

This rearrangement joins TRBV7-9 to TRBJ1-3, with a possible D match to TRBD1 (5 bases). This CDR3 spans 18 amino acids. Per the germline V gene, CDR1 is SEHNR and CDR2 is FQNEAQ (reference sequence). V was cut by 1 base and J by 7 bases, with 23 bases left in between. Here the CDR3 DNA reads TGTGCCAGCAGCTTAGTTCGACAGACCCTCCGAGGTGTGAACACCATATATTTT. As protein: CASSLVRQTLRGVNTIYF.

J is TRBJ1-1 and V is TRBV2; a possible D gene is TRBD1 (5 bases). Germline V gives CDR1 SNHLY, CDR2 FYNNEI. V lost 10 bases to trimming and J lost 4 bases, with 19 bases between them. This CDR3 is built from 14 residues. The CDR3 protein is CATKRAGAPTEAFF. In nucleotides, the CDR3 is TGTGCCACCAAAAGGGCTGGGGCGCCCACTGAAGCTTTCTTT. The full variable domain, with the rest looked up from reference TRBV2 and TRBJ1-1, is EPEVTQTPSHQVTQMGQEVILRCVPISNHLYFYWYRQILGQKVEFLVSFYNNEISEKSEIFDDQFSVERPDGSNFTLKIRSTKLEDSAMYFCATKRAGAPTEAFFGQGTRLTVV.

This sequence joins TRBV20-1 and TRBJ1-5; D not certain. V lost 6 bases, J lost 5 bases, and 5 bases lay in between. Germline V gene sequence: CDR1 DFQATT, CDR2 SNEGSKA (reference sequence). This CDR3 has 10 amino acids. CDR3 DNA: TGCAGTGCGACACATCAGCCCCAGCATTTT. Its translation is CSATHQPQHF.

The chain employs TRBV6-5 and TRBJ2-7; 7 positions agree with TRBD1. The V gene's germline CDR1 is MNHEY and CDR2 SVGAGI. The CDR3 runs 13 residues. Germline trimming cut 5 bases from V and 4 bases from J; bases unmatched to any gene: 5. The CDR3 region has the DNA TGTGCCAGCAGTACGGGGACAGATTACGAGCAGTACTTC. Residues: CASSTGTDYEQYF.

CDR3 DNA: TGTGCCAGCAGCCCAGACAGGGTGGGCTACGAGCAGTACTTC. Amino acid sequence: CASSPDRVGYEQYF. The chain carries TRBV11-2 and TRBJ2-7; 7 bases are a match to TRBD1. This CDR3 is 14 amino acids long. Losses at the gene ends were 5 bases for V and 3 bases for J; bases not matched to a gene: 7. Germline lookup yields CDR1 SGHAT and CDR2 FQNNGV. Looking up the rest from reference TRBV11-2 and TRBJ2-7 gives the full variable domain: EAGVAQSPRYKIIEKRQSVAFWCNPISGHATLYWYQQILGQGPKLLIQFQNNGVVDDSQLPKDRFSAERLKGVDSTLKIQPAKLEDSAVYLCASSPDRVGYEQYFGPGTRLTVT.

The chain has TRBV5-4 and TRBJ1-2; 9 nucleotides align to TRBD1. Germline V gene data show CDR1 as SGHNT and CDR2 as YYREEE (reference sequence). Trimming removed 5 bases from V and 5 bases from J; junction bases left unmatched: 10. The CDR3 has 15 amino acids. CDR3 region: CASRRPGQGFYGYTF. In nucleotides, the CDR3 is TGTGCCAGCAGGCGCCCGGGACAGGGTTTTTATGGCTACACCTTC.